This passage covers 3 T cell receptor beta chains from one sample sequenced in a study of vaccination and CD4 T cells after COVID-19. Treatment described: roughly 10-day PBMC culture with coronavirus spike peptide pools or control peptides (ViraFEST assay). No antigens are known for them. An Oncomine TCR Beta short-read assay was used to sequence the DNA from cultured CD4+ T cells. Via MiXCR, TCRdb re-called the PCR reads, giving one row per CDR3 protein. The sample yields over 15,000 distinct CDR3 sequences, around 52% seen once. The sample consisted of CD4+ T cells from blood, cultured in vitro, taken before SARS-CoV-2 vaccination. These receptors were taken from a human donor who had recovered from COVID-19.

The V call is TRBV2, the J call TRBJ2-3; 7 nucleotides match TRBD1. CDR3 length equals 15 residues. Germline V lookup: CDR1 SNHLY, CDR2 FYNNEI. The ends lost 6 bases at V and 0 bases at J; junction bases unmatched: 6. For the CDR3, the DNA is TGTGCCAGCAGACGGGACAGATCTAGCACAGATACGCAGTATTTT. Translation: CASRRDRSSTDTQYF.

This clonotype appeared a few times. This chain joins TRBV6-1 and TRBJ1-2; TRBD1 agrees at 9 bases. CDR1 and CDR2 from the germline V gene are MNHNS and SASEGT. The CDR3 runs 14 residues. The V gene end was trimmed by 6 bases and the J gene end by 5 bases; junction bases not matched to a gene: 7. CDR3 coding DNA: TGTGCCAGCAGAACCATGGGACAGGGATATGGCTACACCTTC. Protein: CASRTMGQGYGYTF.

The chain is built from TRBV5-1 and TRBJ1-3; D is uncertain. The length of the CDR3 is 14 residues. V shed 4 bases and J shed 4 bases, with 12 bases lying between them. Germline V CDR1 and CDR2: SGHRS, YFSETQ. CDR3 nucleotides: TGCGCCAGCAGCCAGCAAGGATGGGGAAACACCATATATTTT. This sequence encodes CASSQQGWGNTIYF.